Each of the 26 T cell receptor beta chains below was sequenced from the same sample in a study of early T cells in non-severe SARS-CoV-2 infection. A single record per CDR3 protein comes from TCRdb applying MiXCR to the 5' RACE reads. The sample has tens of thousands of distinct CDR3 sequences, 5.5% to 6.5% seen once; the top ten hold 7.6%. The sequencing sample was made of whole blood. Receptor source: an adult who was a healthcare worker with PCR-confirmed SARS-CoV-2 infection or an uninfected control (not recorded which).

This clonotype came up many times. The genes are TRBV20-1 and TRBJ2-1; 13 bases match TRBD2. The germline gives CDR1 DFQATT, CDR2 SNEGSKA (reference sequence). V was clipped by 5 bases and J by 2 bases; unmatched bases: 12. There are 18 residues in the CDR3. CDR3 bases: TGCAGTGCTTACGCCGGGACTAGCGGGACCCTGACCTACAATGAGCAGTTCTTC. Translation gives CSAYAGTSGTLTYNEQFF.

This clonotype was seen many times. The rearrangement uses TRBV24-1 and TRBJ2-5; D perhaps matches TRBD1 (5 bases). V was shortened by 7 bases and J by 3 bases, with 23 bases between the two germline ends. The CDR3 extends over 17 amino acids. Looked up from germline, CDR1 is KGHDR and CDR2 is SFDVKD. CDR3 sequence: CATSPEGQGEAKETQYF. DNA for the CDR3: TGTGCCACCAGCCCGGAAGGGCAGGGTGAGGCAAAAGAGACCCAGTACTTC.

Many counts were recorded for this clonotype. This chain links TRBV10-2 with TRBJ2-7; D is possibly TRBD1 or TRBD2 (6 bases each). The CDR3 has 12 amino acids. The germline V gene has CDR1 WSHSY and CDR2 SAAADI. V was trimmed by 4 bases and J by 9 bases, leaving 13 bases between them. The CDR3 loop reads CASSAGAPGQYF. The CDR3 DNA reads as TGCGCCAGCAGTGCGGGGGCACCAGGGCAGTACTTC.

This chain connects TRBV30 to TRBJ2-3; D unclear. Trimming left V 3 bases short and J 0 bases short, with 10 bases between. Germline values: CDR1 GTSNPN, CDR2 SVGIG (reference sequence). CDR3 length equals 14 residues. CDR3 loop: CAWSPGTSTDTQYF. DNA for the CDR3: TGTGCCTGGAGCCCGGGCACGAGCACAGATACGCAGTATTTT.

This clonotype has a count of ten or more. This chain links TRBV10-2 with TRBJ2-3; D gene ambiguous. The germline V gene has CDR1 WSHSY and CDR2 SAAADI. The V gene lost 10 bases and the J gene lost 9 bases, with 17 bases spanning the gap. The CDR3 is 12 residues long. Here the CDR3 reads CATGEALATQYF. CDR3 coding DNA: TGCGCCACCGGCGAGGCCCTGGCGACGCAGTATTTT.

This clonotype was recorded at least ten times. The chain couples TRBV9 to TRBJ1-6; 7 bases are shared with TRBD1. In germline, CDR1 is SGDLS, CDR2 YYNGEE. The ends lost 4 bases at V and 5 bases at J; junction bases unmatched: 9. The CDR3 has 16 residues. CDR3 sequence: CASSSETGTNNSPLHF. For the CDR3, the DNA is TGTGCCAGCAGCTCGGAGACAGGGACCAATAATTCACCCCTCCACTTT. Combining the CDR3 with reference TRBV9 and TRBJ1-6 gives the whole variable domain DSGVTQTPKHLITATGQRVTLRCSPRSGDLSVYWYQQSLDQGLQFLIQYYNGEERAKGNILERFSAQQFPDLHSELNLSSLELGDSALYFCASSSETGTNNSPLHFGNGTRLTVT.

Only a few counts were recorded for this clonotype. The chain couples TRBV7-2 to TRBJ1-1; D is ambiguous. The germline gives CDR1 SGHTA, CDR2 FQGNSA. CDR3 length equals 12 residues. Deletions cut 5 bases from V and 11 bases from J, with 15 bases between. The CDR3 loop reads CASSQNLYLAFF. The CDR3 coding sequence is TGTGCCAGCAGCCAAAACCTTTATTTGGCTTTCTTT. The full variable domain, rest sourced from reference TRBV7-2 and TRBJ1-1, is GAGVSQSPSNKVTEKGKDVELRCDPISGHTALYWYRQSLGQGLEFLIYFQGNSAPDKSGLPSDRFSAERTGGSVSTLTIQRTQQEDSAVYLCASSQNLYLAFFGQGTRLTVV.

This clonotype was picked up many times. The genes are TRBV19 and TRBJ2-7; maybe TRBD2 (5 bases). Germline V gives CDR1 LNHDA, CDR2 SQIVND (reference sequence). CDR3 length equals 16 residues. The germline V and J ends were trimmed by 8 bases and 0 bases, with 20 bases remaining between them. The chain's CDR3 is CASSLGSGTYSYEQYF. CDR3 sequence (DNA): TGTGCCAGTTCCTTGGGGTCGGGAACTTACTCCTACGAGCAGTACTTC.

This clonotype is medium-sized (0.01 to 0.1%) within its sample. The rearrangement joins TRBV28 to TRBJ2-1; D remains unclear. CDR1 is MDHEN, CDR2 SYDVKM, per germline. This CDR3 spans 14 amino acids. V was shortened by 10 bases and J by 5 bases, with 18 bases between the two germline ends. The CDR3 protein is CATRGGEIDNEQFF. DNA for the CDR3: TGTGCCACTCGAGGTGGGGAAATCGACAATGAGCAGTTCTTC. Variable domain in full (rest from reference TRBV28 and TRBJ2-1): DVKVTQSSRYLVKRTGEKVFLECVQDMDHENMFWYRQDPGLGLRLIYFSYDVKMKEKGDIPEGYSVSREKKERFSLILESASTNQTSMYLCATRGGEIDNEQFFGPGTRLTVL.

This clonotype was observed at least ten times. The CDR3 loop is CSARVNGYEQYF. CDR3 in DNA: TGCAGTGCTAGGGTTAACGGGTACGAGCAGTACTTC. The V call is TRBV20-1, the J call TRBJ2-7; D gene uncertain. Germline V gene data show CDR1 as DFQATT and CDR2 as SNEGSKA (reference sequence). V dropped 3 bases and J dropped 4 bases, with 10 bases sitting between them. The CDR3 extends over 12 amino acids.

In DNA, the CDR3 is TGCGCCAGCAGCCCCCAAGTGGGCAGTACCTCCTACGAGCAGTACTTC. Its protein is CASSPQVGSTSYEQYF. This rearrangement joins TRBV4-1 to TRBJ2-7; D remains ambiguous. The V gene's germline CDR1 is MGHRA and CDR2 YSYEKL. The CDR3 loop spans 16 amino acids. Trimming left V 4 bases short and J 0 bases short, with 16 bases between.

This clonotype was detected ten times or more. This sequence joins TRBV5-1 and TRBJ2-7; D remains unclear. V shed 4 bases and J shed 3 bases, with 11 bases lying between them. The CDR3 contains 13 residues. The germline CDR1 and CDR2 sequences are SGHRS and YFSETQ. The chain's CDR3 is CASSMTVNYEQYF. The CDR3 region has the DNA TGCGCCAGCAGCATGACTGTAAACTACGAGCAGTACTTC.

This clonotype was detected ten times or more. V and J are TRBV20-1 and TRBJ2-3; D is unclear. The CDR3 runs 12 residues. V lost 3 bases to trimming and J lost 0 bases, with 4 bases between them. Germline CDR1 reads DFQATT; CDR2 reads SNEGSKA (reference sequence). CDR3 DNA sequence: TGCAGTGCTAGGGAAAGCACAGATACGCAGTATTTT. Translated: CSARESTDTQYF.

This clonotype was observed a handful of times. The genes are TRBV5-6 and TRBJ2-5; weak D call: TRBD1 (5 bases). Deletions cut 0 bases from V and 7 bases from J, with 25 bases between. Germline CDR1 and CDR2: SGHDT and YYEEEE. The CDR3 runs 18 residues. The CDR3 bases are TGTGCCAGCAGCTTGGCCCCCCCGAGTAGTAGCAGGGATGGGACCCAGTACTTC. It yields the protein CASSLAPPSSSRDGTQYF.

This clonotype occurred many times. The chain carries TRBV7-2 and TRBJ2-1; 8 bases agree with TRBD2. The V and J ends lost 1 base and 2 bases, in that order; junction bases with no gene match: 7. In germline, CDR1 is SGHTA, CDR2 FQGNSA. This CDR3 is built from 17 residues. CDR3 residues: CASSLVGGGIAYNEQFF. DNA for the CDR3: TGTGCCAGCAGCTTAGTCGGCGGGGGGATTGCCTACAATGAGCAGTTCTTC.

This clonotype was observed at least ten times. The chain has TRBV5-1 and TRBJ1-1; TRBD1 agrees at 9 bases. Germline V lookup: CDR1 SGHRS, CDR2 YFSETQ. After removal of 4 bases from V and 2 bases from J, the junction contained 12 bases not matched to a gene. CDR3 length: 17 amino acids. In nucleotides, the CDR3 is TGCGCCAGCAGCCCGGGACAGGGTGGGACCTACAACACTGAAGCTTTCTTT. This sequence encodes CASSPGQGGTYNTEAFF.

This clonotype has a handful of counts. V is TRBV5-1 and J is TRBJ2-3; TRBD2 matches at 9 bases. This CDR3 contains 17 residues. Per the germline V gene, CDR1 is SGHRS and CDR2 is YFSETQ. After removal of 0 bases from V and 4 bases from J, the junction contained 9 bases not matched to a gene. CDR3 in amino acids: CASSLAPGAGGADTQYF. As DNA, the CDR3 is TGCGCCAGCAGCTTGGCCCCTGGAGCGGGGGGCGCAGATACGCAGTATTTT.

This clonotype was seen many times. J is TRBJ2-3 and V is TRBV12-3 or TRBV12-4, with no clear D. Trimming took off 1 base at V and 2 bases at J, with 7 bases between the two ends. CDR3 length equals 14 residues. The CDR3 sequence is CASSLGGPTDTQYF. Written as DNA, the CDR3 is TGTGCCAGCAGTTTAGGGGGTCCCACAGATACGCAGTATTTT.

This clonotype was seen repeatedly, ten times or more. V is TRBV2 and J is TRBJ2-7; D is possibly TRBD2 (5 bases). The CDR3 spans 13 residues. V was clipped by 6 bases and J by 6 bases, with 15 bases between them. Germline lookup yields CDR1 SNHLY and CDR2 FYNNEI. CDR3 loop: CASSALEGVEQYF. In nucleotides, the CDR3 is TGTGCCAGCAGCGCCCTAGAGGGTGTCGAGCAGTACTTC.

This clonotype was detected only a few times. This sequence joins TRBV27 and TRBJ2-7; 9 bases line up with TRBD1. Germline CDR1 MNHEY, CDR2 SMNVEV (reference sequence). This CDR3 has 15 amino acids. Germline trimming cut 5 bases from V and 2 bases from J; bases unmatched to any gene: 7. In nucleotides, the CDR3 is TGTGCCAGCAGTCTCGGACAGGGGAAGCCCTACGAGCAGTACTTC. This sequence encodes CASSLGQGKPYEQYF.

This clonotype was detected ten times or more. The chain couples TRBV20-1 to TRBJ2-5, with D unclear. Between the trimmed V and J ends, which lost 4 bases and 2 bases, there was a span of 2 bases. The germline gives CDR1 DFQATT, CDR2 SNEGSKA (reference sequence). The CDR3 runs 10 residues. The CDR3 loop reads CSATQETQYF. The CDR3 nucleotides are TGCAGTGCTACACAAGAGACCCAGTACTTC.

The genes are TRBV7-2 and TRBJ2-7, with no clear D. Germline V gene lookup returns CDR1 SGHTA and CDR2 FQGNSA. V lost 5 bases to trimming and J lost 6 bases, with 14 bases between them. The CDR3 has 13 amino acids. CDR3 region: CASSRSLQAEQYF. The CDR3 DNA is TGTGCCAGCAGCCGCAGCCTCCAGGCCGAGCAGTACTTC.

The sample holds many counts of this clonotype. J is TRBJ1-1 and V is TRBV7-2, with a weak D call TRBD1 (6 bases). This CDR3 has 14 amino acids. Germline V gives CDR1 SGHTA, CDR2 FQGNSA. The V end was cut by 5 bases, the J end by 1 base, with 11 bases between. The CDR3 reads CASSPRQENTEAFF. The CDR3, as DNA: TGTGCCAGCAGCCCTAGACAGGAGAACACTGAAGCTTTCTTT.

There are many counts of this clonotype. The V and J genes are TRBV12-3 or TRBV12-4 and TRBJ1-1; D is unclear. The CDR3 sequence is 17 residues long. V was clipped by 5 bases and J by 6 bases, with 25 bases between them. The DNA of the CDR3 is TGTGCCAGCAGTGCCCATAACGCTGGAGGTGGAAGCGCTGAAGCTTTCTTT. This gives the protein CASSAHNAGGGSAEAFF.

This clonotype has a count of ten or more. The J gene is TRBJ2-5, the V gene TRBV7-9, with 7 bases matching TRBD1. The junction had 5 bases not matched to a gene; V was cut back by 6 bases and J by 1 base. The CDR3 spans 14 residues. Germline CDR1 and CDR2: SEHNR and FQNEAQ (reference sequence). This chain's CDR3 is CASSFRQGQETQYF. The CDR3 bases are TGTGCCAGCAGTTTCCGACAGGGCCAAGAGACCCAGTACTTC. The full variable domain, its missing parts supplied by reference TRBV7-9 and TRBJ2-5, is DTGVSQNPRHKITKRGQNVTFRCDPISEHNRLYWYRQTLGQGPEFLTYFQNEAQLEKSRLLSDRFSAERPKGSFSTLEIQRTEQGDSAMYLCASSFRQGQETQYFGPGTRLLVL.

Ten or more counts support this clonotype. This sequence joins TRBV30 and TRBJ1-4; 10 nucleotides agree with TRBD1. CDR3 length equals 15 residues. Unmatched junction bases numbered 12, after V lost 6 bases and J lost 8 bases. Germline V gene sequence: CDR1 GTSNPN, CDR2 SVGIG (reference sequence). CDR3 amino acids: CACTQTGGFREKLFF. CDR3 DNA: TGTGCCTGTACGCAGACAGGGGGCTTTAGGGAAAAACTGTTTTTT.